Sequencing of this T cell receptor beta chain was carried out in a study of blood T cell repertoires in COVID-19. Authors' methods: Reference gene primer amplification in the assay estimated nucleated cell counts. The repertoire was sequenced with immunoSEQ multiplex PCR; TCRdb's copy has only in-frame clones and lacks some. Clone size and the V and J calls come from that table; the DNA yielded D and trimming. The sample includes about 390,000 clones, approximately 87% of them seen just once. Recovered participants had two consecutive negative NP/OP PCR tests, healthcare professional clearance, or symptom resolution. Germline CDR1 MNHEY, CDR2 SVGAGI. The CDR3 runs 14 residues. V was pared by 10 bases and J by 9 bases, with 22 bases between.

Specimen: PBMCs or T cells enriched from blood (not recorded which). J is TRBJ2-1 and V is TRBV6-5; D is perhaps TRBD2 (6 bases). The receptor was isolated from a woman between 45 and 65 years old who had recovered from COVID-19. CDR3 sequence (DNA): TGTGCCATCCCACGTCAGACGGGGGTTTCTGAGCAGTTCTTC. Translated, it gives CAIPRQTGVSEQFF.